The 5 T cell receptor beta chains below were found in one sample sequenced in a study of cytomegalovirus exposure and HLA in healthy donors. The repertoire was sequenced with immunoSEQ multiplex PCR; TCRdb's copy has only in-frame clones and lacks some. The sample carries some 65,000 clones, 90% to 95% recorded once. What was sequenced was PBMCs. The receptor source for this set is a man between 18 and 35 years old in good health and CMV-seropositive.

The V gene is TRBV30, the J gene TRBJ2-7; D may be TRBD2 (5 bases). The germline V and J ends were trimmed by 0 bases and 3 bases, with 12 bases remaining between them. Per the germline V gene, CDR1 is GTSNPN and CDR2 is SVGIG (reference sequence). The CDR3 totals 14 residues. The CDR3 protein is CAWSVGWERYEQYF. The CDR3 nucleotides are TGTGCCTGGAGTGTTGGGTGGGAGCGCTACGAGCAGTACTTC.

The genes are TRBV15 and TRBJ1-2; tentative D call: TRBD1 (6 bases). The germline CDR1 and CDR2 sequences are LNHNV and YYDKDF (reference sequence). V dropped 3 bases and J dropped 6 bases, with 17 bases sitting between them. CDR3 length equals 15 residues. CDR3 bases: TGTGCCACCAGCAGCCGAGGGGGGGGGCTGGATGGCTACACCTTC. It specifies CATSSRGGGLDGYTF.

This clone has a single count. The gene calls are TRBV19 and TRBJ2-7; 7 bases match TRBD2. The CDR3 is 15 amino acids. Germline CDR1 is LNHDA and CDR2 is SQIVND (reference sequence). The V gene end was trimmed by 1 base and the J gene end by 0 bases; junction bases not matched to a gene: 3. The CDR3 DNA sequence: TGTGCCAGTAGTATAGGGGAGGGGAGCTCCTACGAGCAGTACTTC. Protein sequence: CASSIGEGSSYEQYF.

This chain connects TRBV19 to TRBJ1-1, with D maybe TRBD1 (5 bases). Germline V gene sequence: CDR1 LNHDA, CDR2 SQIVND (reference sequence). There are 14 residues in the CDR3. Trimming left V 5 bases short and J 3 bases short, with 13 bases between. The chain's CDR3 is CASSVGRAYTEAFF. CDR3 bases: TGTGCCAGTAGTGTAGGCAGGGCTTACACTGAAGCTTTCTTT.

The chain carries TRBV6-4 and TRBJ2-1, with a weak D call TRBD2 (6 bases). The V end was cut by 4 bases, the J end by 6 bases, with 10 bases between. CDR1 and CDR2 (germline): MRHNA, SNTAGT. This CDR3 has 13 residues. The CDR3 coding sequence is TGTGCCAGCAGTGTTCAGGGAGGCAATGAGCAGTTCTTC. Translating it yields CASSVQGGNEQFF.